These 3 T cell receptor beta chains came from one sample sequenced in a study of tissue T cells after allogeneic stem cell transplantation. The assay was immunoSEQ multiplex PCR, and TCRdb's table has in-frame clones only and misses some. The table has fewer than 7,500 clones, about three quarters seen once. Sample: blood, taken before transplantation. The source is a man aged 35 to 69 who later had graft-versus-host disease after an allogeneic stem cell transplant.

This clone showed up just a few times. The CDR3 is CASSLAGQGAGTDTQYF. CDR3 in DNA: TGTGCCAGCAGCTTAGCGGGACAGGGGGCTGGCACAGATACGCAGTATTTT. The V call is TRBV11-3, the J call TRBJ2-3; TRBD1 aligns across 12 bases. This CDR3 spans 17 amino acids. With V trimmed by 1 base and J by 1 base, 3 bases remained unmatched. The germline V gene has CDR1 SGHNT and CDR2 YENEEA.

V usage is TRBV6-1 and J usage is TRBJ1-1, with unresolved D. Germline lookup yields CDR1 MNHNS and CDR2 SASEGT. V shed 2 bases and J shed 1 base, with 11 bases lying between them. The CDR3 extends over 15 amino acids. CDR3 coding DNA: TGTGCCAGCAGTGAAAATTTTGACGGGAACACTGAAGCTTTCTTT. Translation: CASSENFDGNTEAFF.

This chain links TRBV3-1 (or the pseudogene TRBV3-2) with TRBJ1-1, with unresolved D. V lost 4 bases and J 7 bases, leaving 16 bases between the germline ends. The CDR3 has 14 residues. Germline CDR1 LGHDT, CDR2 YNNKEL (reference sequence). CDR3 residues: CASSPGNRAFEAFF. The CDR3 nucleotides read TGTGCCAGCAGCCCCGGAAATAGGGCCTTTGAAGCTTTCTTT.